This passage covers 20 T cell receptor beta chains from one sample sequenced in a study of T cell changes during pregnancy in multiple sclerosis. Data came from immunoSEQ multiplex PCR; TCRdb stores just in-frame clones and leaves some out. The table lists 83,000 or so clones, 94% of them singletons. Sequenced material: peripheral blood, taken after pregnancy. Receptors were obtained from a female donor in good health, enrolled as a control in a pregnancy study.

The chain recombines TRBV7-2 with TRBJ2-2; D not certain. Germline assignment: CDR1 SGHTA and CDR2 FQGNSA. The CDR3 has 15 residues. V shed 1 base and J shed 2 bases, with 8 bases lying between them. In DNA form, the CDR3 reads TGTGCCAGCAGCTTAGTATATAGCAACACCGGGGAGCTGTTTTTT. Translated: CASSLVYSNTGELFF.

The chain joins TRBV2 to TRBJ2-7; TRBD2 aligns across 7 bases. Germline V lookup: CDR1 SNHLY, CDR2 FYNNEI. This CDR3 has 15 residues. V dropped 3 bases and J dropped 3; count of bases not matched to a gene: 8. The CDR3 DNA sequence: TGTGCCAGCAGTGAGGGTCCCGGGGGGTACTACGAGCAGTACTTC. It is translated as CASSEGPGGYYEQYF.

This chain connects TRBV5-1 to TRBJ2-5; TRBD1 matches 8 bases. V lost 1 base, J lost 1 base, and 0 bases stayed unmatched. The CDR3 sequence is 14 residues long. Germline values: CDR1 SGHRS, CDR2 YFSETQ. CDR3 in amino acids: CASSLQGAQETQYF. In nucleotides, the CDR3 is TGCGCCAGCAGCTTGCAGGGGGCCCAAGAGACCCAGTACTTC.

The chain uses TRBV7-2 and TRBJ2-3; possible D gene TRBD1, 6 bases. Trimming took 5 bases from V and 5 from J, leaving 14 bases between them. Germline V gene sequence: CDR1 SGHTA, CDR2 FQGNSA. The CDR3 loop spans 14 amino acids. The chain's CDR3 is CASSPPGAGDTQYF. CDR3 DNA sequence: TGTGCCAGCAGCCCTCCAGGGGCGGGAGATACGCAGTATTTT.

The chain joins TRBV6-1 to TRBJ1-1, with D hard to call. V shed 6 bases and J shed 3 bases, with 14 bases lying between them. The CDR3 contains 14 residues. From germline, CDR1 is MNHNS and CDR2 SASEGT. The CDR3 protein is CASSDPSVHTEAFF. Written as DNA, the CDR3 is TGTGCCAGCAGCGACCCCAGCGTACACACTGAAGCTTTCTTT.

Only a few counts were recorded for this clone. The chain has TRBV2 and TRBJ1-1, with 7 bases aligning to TRBD1. With 5 bases clipped from V and 4 bases from J, the junction kept 7 bases outside the gene matches. Germline V gene sequence: CDR1 SNHLY, CDR2 FYNNEI. This CDR3 is 14 amino acids long. For the CDR3, the DNA is TGTGCCAGCAGTTACCAGGGGGACCTCACTGAAGCTTTCTTT. Residues: CASSYQGDLTEAFF.

This clone was recorded once. This chain joins TRBV4-2 and TRBJ1-3; 7 bases are a match to TRBD1. The CDR3 is made up of 17 amino acids. V gave up 4 bases and J gave up 0 bases; unmatched junction bases: 9. Germline V gives CDR1 LGHNA, CDR2 YNFKEQ. The CDR3 bases are TGTGCCAGCAGCCCCTCGGACAGGTTTGTCTCTGGAAACACCATATATTTT. It encodes CASSPSDRFVSGNTIYF.

This clone was detected once. This chain connects TRBV4-1 to TRBJ2-2; 11 bases line up with TRBD1. The V gene's germline CDR1 is MGHRA and CDR2 YSYEKL. V trimming: 3 bases; J trimming: 1 base; junction bases outside the gene matches: 7. CDR3 length equals 18 residues. CDR3 sequence: CASSQGQGGSLNTGELFF. As DNA, the CDR3 is TGCGCCAGCAGCCAGGGACAGGGGGGAAGCTTGAACACCGGGGAGCTGTTTTTT.

The V and J genes are TRBV6-1 and TRBJ1-4; D is possibly TRBD1 (6 bases). CDR3 size: 15 residues. Between the trimmed V and J ends, which lost 1 base and 2 bases, there was a span of 8 bases. Looked up from germline, CDR1 is MNHNS and CDR2 is SASEGT. The CDR3, as DNA: TGTGCCAGCAGTGAAGGGGGGGGCACTAATGAAAAACTGTTTTTT. It translates to CASSEGGGTNEKLFF.

V usage is TRBV5-1 and J usage is TRBJ1-4; D gene ambiguous. This CDR3 is built from 15 residues. Between the trimmed V and J ends, which lost 0 bases and 7 bases, there was a span of 13 bases. Per the germline V gene, CDR1 is SGHRS and CDR2 is YFSETQ. This chain's CDR3 is CASSLVSSGSEKLFF. Here the CDR3 DNA reads TGCGCCAGCAGCTTGGTTAGTTCCGGGTCTGAAAAACTGTTTTTT.

The rearrangement uses TRBV30 and TRBJ2-7, with 11 bases that match TRBD2. The CDR3 has 16 residues. Germline V CDR1 and CDR2: GTSNPN, SVGIG (reference sequence). Germline trimming cut 3 bases from V and 0 bases from J; bases unmatched to any gene: 7. The CDR3 nucleotides are TGTGCCTGGAGAACCGGACTAGCGGGCCTCTCCTACGAGCAGTACTTC. As protein: CAWRTGLAGLSYEQYF.

The chain has TRBV7-9 and TRBJ1-1; a possible D gene is TRBD1 (5 bases). Between the trimmed V and J ends, which lost 1 base and 1 base, there was a span of 19 bases. The CDR3 spans 18 residues. Germline CDR1 reads SEHNR; CDR2 reads FQNEAQ (reference sequence). The CDR3 protein is CASSLVFNSGLRNTEAFF. CDR3 coding DNA: TGTGCCAGCAGCTTAGTCTTCAACTCGGGACTTAGGAACACTGAAGCTTTCTTT.

The J gene is TRBJ2-3, the V gene TRBV19; TRBD2 aligns across 7 bases. The CDR3 is 15 residues long. Unmatched junction bases numbered 8, after V lost 2 bases and J lost 6 bases. Germline CDR1 and CDR2: LNHDA and SQIVND (reference sequence). The CDR3 here is CASSITSGIMDTQYF. The CDR3 nucleotides are TGTGCCAGTAGTATAACCAGCGGGATCATGGATACGCAGTATTTT.

V is TRBV27 and J is TRBJ2-7, with TRBD1 identical over 7 bases. Germline V CDR1 and CDR2: MNHEY, SMNVEV (reference sequence). The CDR3 covers 15 residues. J gave up 0 bases and V 4 bases, and 6 bases lay outside the gene matches. The CDR3 here is CASSSTPGGSYEQYF. CDR3 nucleotides: TGTGCCAGCAGTTCCACTCCAGGGGGCTCCTACGAGCAGTACTTC.

The chain links TRBV5-6 to TRBJ2-7; a possible D gene is TRBD1 (6 bases). Looked up from germline, CDR1 is SGHDT and CDR2 is YYEEEE. Trimming removed 3 bases from V and 1 base from J, with 11 bases in between. The CDR3 loop spans 14 amino acids. The CDR3 DNA sequence: TGTGCCAGCAGCTGGGGTACAGGGTCCTACGAGCAGTACTTC. Translating gives CASSWGTGSYEQYF.

The chain employs TRBV29-1 and TRBJ2-6; D gene uncertain. V lost 7 bases and J lost 0, with 7 bases in between. Per germline, CDR1 SQVTM and CDR2 ANQGSEA. This CDR3 is 13 amino acids long. The CDR3 DNA follows: TGCAGCGCACTTGGCTCTGGGGCCAACGTCCTGACTTTC. Its translation: CSALGSGANVLTF.

The chain combines TRBV5-1 with TRBJ2-4; the match to TRBD1 covers 10 bases. Trimming cost V 4 bases and J 4 bases; bases outside gene matches: 11. Germline V gene lookup returns CDR1 SGHRS and CDR2 YFSETQ. This CDR3 is built from 17 residues. CDR3 nucleotide sequence: TGCGCCAGCAGCGAACCGGGACAGGGGACCTTGAAAAACATTCAGTACTTC. Translated, it gives CASSEPGQGTLKNIQYF.

This clone was recorded once. The J gene is TRBJ2-3, the V gene TRBV5-1; D unclear. The V gene lost 1 base and the J gene lost 4 bases, with 10 bases spanning the gap. The germline V gene has CDR1 SGHRS and CDR2 YFSETQ. The CDR3 runs to 14 residues. The CDR3 reads CASSLKQISDTQYF. For the CDR3, the DNA is TGCGCCAGCAGCTTGAAACAGATTTCAGATACGCAGTATTTT.

The table lists this clone with a few counts. The rearrangement uses TRBV28 and TRBJ2-7; D might be TRBD2 (5 bases). Trimming removed 3 bases from V and 2 bases from J, with 11 bases in between. Germline V gene data show CDR1 as MDHEN and CDR2 as SYDVKM. CDR3 length equals 14 residues. The CDR3 here is CASSFEGSTYEQYF. The CDR3, as DNA: TGTGCCAGCAGTTTTGAGGGATCAACCTACGAGCAGTACTTC. Full variable domain (outside the CDR3, taken from reference TRBV28 and TRBJ2-7): DVKVTQSSRYLVKRTGEKVFLECVQDMDHENMFWYRQDPGLGLRLIYFSYDVKMKEKGDIPEGYSVSREKKERFSLILESASTNQTSMYLCASSFEGSTYEQYFGPGTRLTVT.

The chain uses TRBV29-1 and TRBJ1-2, with 10 nucleotides matching TRBD1. Looked up from germline, CDR1 is SQVTM and CDR2 is ANQGSEA. The CDR3 sequence is 15 residues long. V shed 3 bases, J shed 6 bases, and the junction held 10 bases outside the gene matches. The CDR3 sequence is CSVEGYWTGGDGYTF. CDR3 DNA sequence: TGCAGCGTTGAGGGGTATTGGACAGGGGGGGATGGCTACACCTTC.